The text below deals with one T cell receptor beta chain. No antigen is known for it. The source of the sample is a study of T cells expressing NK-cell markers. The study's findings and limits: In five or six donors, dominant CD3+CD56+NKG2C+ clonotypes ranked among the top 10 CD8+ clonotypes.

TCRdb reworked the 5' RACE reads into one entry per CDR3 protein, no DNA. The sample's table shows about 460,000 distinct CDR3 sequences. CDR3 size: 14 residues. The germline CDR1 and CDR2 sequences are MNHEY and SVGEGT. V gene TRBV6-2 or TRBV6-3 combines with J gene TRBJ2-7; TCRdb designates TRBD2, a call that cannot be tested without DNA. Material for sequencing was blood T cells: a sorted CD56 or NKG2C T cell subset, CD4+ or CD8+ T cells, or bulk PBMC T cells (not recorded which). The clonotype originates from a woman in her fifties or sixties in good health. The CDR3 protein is CATCDAGLSYEQYF.